These T cell receptor beta chains were read from a single sample in a study of T cell responses to AZD1222 COVID-19 vaccine. This table comes from immunoSEQ multiplex PCR, and its TCRdb copy is limited to in-frame clones, with some not included. This sample yields roughly 53,000 clones, of which more than 80% are seen a single time; roughly 20% belongs to the top ten. The input for sequencing was peripheral blood, taken on day 0 of MenACWY control vaccination. Source of these receptors: an adult in good health. The CDR3 runs from the conserved cysteine through the conserved F or W. Each record gives: J gene, V gene, clone size, D gene, CDR3 protein, CDR3 DNA. D genes are given only for firm matches. Clone size appears in some rows only: once, few, many, or a class for an expanded clone.

j_call: TRBJ2-5
v_call: TRBV3-1/TRBV3-2
clone_size: NA
d_call: TRBD1
cdr3_aa: CASSPWTGLAKTQYF
cdr3_nt: TGTGCCAGCAGCCCATGGACAGGGCTGGCGAAGACCCAGTACTTC

j_call: TRBJ2-1
v_call: TRBV11-3
clone_size: NA
d_call: NA
cdr3_aa: CASSLGGNYNEQFF
cdr3_nt: TGTGCCAGCAGCTTAGGAGGGAACTACAATGAGCAGTTCTTC

j_call: TRBJ1-6
v_call: TRBV30
clone_size: NA
d_call: TRBD1
cdr3_aa: CAWSKGQGVSPLHF
cdr3_nt: TGTGCCTGGAGTAAGGGACAGGGAGTTTCACCCCTCCACTTT

j_call: TRBJ2-6
v_call: TRBV7-9
clone_size: NA
d_call: TRBD1
cdr3_aa: CASSLDRVYGANVLTF
cdr3_nt: TGTGCCAGCAGCTTGGACAGGGTTTATGGGGCCAACGTCCTGACTTTC

j_call: TRBJ2-5
v_call: TRBV7-9
clone_size: few
d_call: TRBD2
cdr3_aa: CASSHPSSTSPSQETQYF
cdr3_nt: TGTGCCAGCAGCCACCCCTCGTCGACTAGCCCAAGCCAAGAGACCCAGTACTTC

j_call: TRBJ2-2
v_call: TRBV5-4
clone_size: NA
d_call: NA
cdr3_aa: CASSLNPDSNTGELFF
cdr3_nt: TGTGCCAGCAGCTTAAACCCGGATTCGAACACCGGGGAGCTGTTTTTT

j_call: TRBJ1-4
v_call: TRBV6-5
clone_size: NA
d_call: TRBD1
cdr3_aa: CASRGTGQGVEKLFF
cdr3_nt: TGTGCCAGCAGGGGAACCGGACAGGGGGTTGAAAAACTGTTTTTT

j_call: TRBJ2-7
v_call: TRBV7-9
clone_size: NA
d_call: TRBD1
cdr3_aa: CASSRQGHEQYF
cdr3_nt: TGTGCCAGCAGCCGACAGGGCCACGAGCAGTACTTC

j_call: TRBJ2-7
v_call: TRBV25-1
clone_size: NA
d_call: NA
cdr3_aa: CASSEAGAAYEQYF
cdr3_nt: TGTGCCAGCAGTGAAGCGGGGGCAGCCTACGAGCAGTACTTC

j_call: TRBJ1-5
v_call: TRBV24-1
clone_size: NA
d_call: TRBD1
cdr3_aa: CATSDTRDSFNQPQHF
cdr3_nt: TGTGCCACCAGTGATACGCGGGACAGCTTCAATCAGCCCCAGCATTTT

j_call: TRBJ1-5
v_call: TRBV5-4
clone_size: NA
d_call: TRBD1
cdr3_aa: CASSNGQGDQHF
cdr3_nt: TGTGCCAGCAGCAACGGACAGGGGGACCAGCATTTT

j_call: TRBJ1-1
v_call: TRBV6-2/TRBV6-3
clone_size: NA
d_call: NA
cdr3_aa: CASSKGLEGTNTEAFF
cdr3_nt: TGTGCCAGCAGTAAGGGACTCGAAGGTACGAACACTGAAGCTTTCTTT

j_call: TRBJ2-1
v_call: TRBV7-8
clone_size: NA
d_call: NA
cdr3_aa: CASSSQARDSEQFF
cdr3_nt: TGTGCCAGCAGCTCTCAGGCCCGGGATAGTGAGCAGTTCTTC

j_call: TRBJ2-2
v_call: TRBV5-1
clone_size: NA
d_call: NA
cdr3_aa: CASRVDTGELFF
cdr3_nt: TGCGCCAGCAGGGTTGACACCGGGGAGCTGTTTTTT

j_call: TRBJ2-5
v_call: TRBV19
clone_size: NA
d_call: TRBD1
cdr3_aa: CATLYPGGQETQYF
cdr3_nt: TGTGCCACCTTGTACCCAGGGGGCCAAGAGACCCAGTACTTC

j_call: TRBJ2-7
v_call: TRBV15
clone_size: NA
d_call: TRBD1
cdr3_aa: CATSSDRGNTYEQYF
cdr3_nt: TGTGCCACCAGCAGCGACAGGGGGAACACCTACGAGCAGTACTTC

j_call: TRBJ1-1
v_call: TRBV5-1
clone_size: NA
d_call: NA
cdr3_aa: CASSLALGRVTEAFF
cdr3_nt: TGCGCCAGCAGCTTGGCTCTGGGGCGGGTCACTGAAGCTTTCTTT

j_call: TRBJ1-1
v_call: TRBV5-1
clone_size: NA
d_call: TRBD1
cdr3_aa: CASSNRTGPSEAFF
cdr3_nt: TGCGCCAGCAGCAACCGGACAGGGCCCTCTGAAGCTTTCTTT

j_call: TRBJ2-4
v_call: TRBV29-1
clone_size: NA
d_call: TRBD1
cdr3_aa: CSVLVRQGARNIQYF
cdr3_nt: TGCAGCGTCTTGGTTCGACAGGGGGCGCGTAACATTCAGTACTTC

j_call: TRBJ2-7
v_call: TRBV7-9
clone_size: NA
d_call: TRBD2
cdr3_aa: CASSLGLAGGGDEQYF
cdr3_nt: TGTGCCAGCAGCCTGGGACTAGCGGGAGGTGGAGACGAGCAGTACTTC

j_call: TRBJ1-5
v_call: TRBV6-6
clone_size: NA
d_call: NA
cdr3_aa: CASSLTVFEPQHF
cdr3_nt: TGTGCCAGCAGTCTGACAGTTTTTGAGCCCCAGCATTTT

j_call: TRBJ2-1
v_call: TRBV19
clone_size: NA
d_call: TRBD2
cdr3_aa: CASSPRSSGSVNEQFF
cdr3_nt: TGTGCCAGTAGTCCGCGATCTAGCGGGTCAGTCAATGAGCAGTTCTTC

j_call: TRBJ2-7
v_call: TRBV7-2
clone_size: NA
d_call: TRBD1
cdr3_aa: CASSPHTGTGHEQYF
cdr3_nt: TGTGCCAGCAGCCCCCACACCGGGACAGGACACGAGCAGTACTTC

j_call: TRBJ2-2
v_call: TRBV4-3
clone_size: NA
d_call: TRBD2
cdr3_aa: CASSQLAGGSGELFF
cdr3_nt: TGCGCCAGCAGCCAACTAGCGGGAGGCTCGGGGGAGCTGTTTTTT

j_call: TRBJ2-7
v_call: TRBV3-1/TRBV3-2
clone_size: NA
d_call: NA
cdr3_aa: CASSQDRGGSYEQYF
cdr3_nt: TGTGCCAGCAGCCAAGATAGGGGGGGGTCCTACGAGCAGTACTTC